This TCR beta chain was identified during a study of Tregs in tolerant kidney transplant recipients. Broader study findings: Nucleotide sequences could not be compared across some patients' samples due to primer changes. Donor-specific Treg expansion exceeded global Treg expansion in tolerant patients, suggesting antigen drive.

Details on this clone: The antigen is unknown.

Mixed chimerism was transient after nonmyeloablative marrow transplants from related graft donors. Unstimulated regulatory T cells (CD4+CD25+CD127-), CD4+CD25- non-regulatory cells, CD4 and CD8 cells were FACS-sorted from thawed PBMCs. Here immunoSEQ multiplex PCR was the method, and the copy in TCRdb shows in-frame clones only, minus some. The data hold fewer than 60,000 clones, with around 90% observed a single time. Source: CD8+ T cells from blood (PBMCs), taken 24 months after the transplant. This sequence originates from a human patient who received a combined kidney and bone marrow transplant. Some T cells may be provided by the graft donor.

The CDR3 DNA is TGTGCCAGCAGCCCCCCCGGGACAGGTACCTCCTACGAGCAGTACTTC. This translates into CASSPPGTGTSYEQYF. The rearrangement uses TRBV14 and TRBJ2-5; TRBD1 matches at 8 bases. The DNA end lines up better with TRBJ2-7; the J call may be wrong. Germline CDR1 and CDR2: SGHDN and FVKESK. The CDR3 is made up of 16 amino acids.